Sequencing of this T cell receptor (beta chain) was carried out in a study of cytomegalovirus exposure and HLA in healthy donors. Sequenced by immunoSEQ multiplex PCR; TCRdb stores in-frame clones only, minus some. The data hold approximately 190,000 clones, with over 65% observed a single time. Notes on the study in general: In vitro, three CMV-associated chains proved specific for CMV antigens. The study recorded 150 to 200 TCR beta chains that were cytomegalovirus-associated.

About this clone itself: The antigen is unknown.

This receptor was taken from a man between 18 and 29 years old in good health and CMV-seropositive. The specimen was PBMCs.

CDR3 nucleotide sequence: TGTGCCAGCAGTCGGACAGGGGGTAGCAATCAGCCCCAGCATTTT. This gives the protein CASSRTGGSNQPQHF. This sequence joins TRBV7-2 and TRBJ1-5, with TRBD1 matching 10 bases. V lost 6 bases and J lost 0; bases outside the gene matches: 2. The CDR3 runs to 15 residues. Germline V CDR1 and CDR2: SGHTA, FQGNSA. The full variable domain, with the rest looked up from reference TRBV7-2 and TRBJ1-5, is GAGVSQSPSNKVTEKGKDVELRCDPISGHTALYWYRQSLGQGLEFLIYFQGNSAPDKSGLPSDRFSAERTGGSVSTLTIQRTQQEDSAVYLCASSRTGGSNQPQHFGDGTRLSIL.